The 21 T cell receptor beta chains in this list originate from one sample, sequenced in a study of blood T cells in healthy people across ages. Alongside a J-beta primer mix, a sample-barcoded 5' primer served in a second PCR lasting roughly 6 to 12 cycles. Via MiXCR, TCRdb re-called the 5' RACE reads, giving one row per CDR3 protein. Of 850,000 to 1,000,000 distinct CDR3 sequences in the sample, roughly 51% were seen once. Sequencing was carried out using blood. The receptors come from a woman aged 60-70 years in good health.

A few counts support this clonotype. The J gene is TRBJ1-2, the V gene TRBV20-1, with D unresolved. The CDR3 extends over 10 amino acids. The germline V gene has CDR1 DFQATT and CDR2 SNEGSKA (reference sequence). V gave up 6 bases and J gave up 3 bases, with 5 bases separating them. CDR3 in amino acids: CSALDYGYTF. In DNA, the CDR3 is TGCAGTGCGCTGGACTATGGCTACACCTTC.

This chain uses TRBV6-4 with TRBJ1-1; D is possibly TRBD1 (6 bases). From germline, CDR1 is MRHNA and CDR2 SNTAGT. The ends were cut back, 7 bases at V and 5 bases at J, with 14 bases in the middle. There are 13 residues in the CDR3. CDR3 loop: CASKAPGQTEAFF. CDR3 sequence (DNA): TGTGCCAGCAAAGCGCCGGGACAAACTGAAGCTTTCTTT.

The sample holds a few counts of this clonotype. The V and J genes are TRBV29-1 and TRBJ2-7; 9 bases are a match to TRBD2. This CDR3 is built from 16 residues. Germline-derived CDR1 and CDR2 are SQVTM and ANQGSEA. Unmatched junction bases numbered 14, after V lost 2 bases and J lost 6 bases. CDR3: CSVELSGSGFRREQYF. The CDR3 DNA reads TGCAGCGTTGAACTTAGCGGGAGTGGTTTCAGACGCGAGCAGTACTTC.

A few counts support this clonotype. This chain links TRBV20-1 with TRBJ2-7; TRBD1 matches at 7 bases. Germline loops: CDR1 DFQATT, CDR2 SNEGSKA (reference sequence). The CDR3 spans 15 residues. Trimming cost V 1 base and J 3 bases; bases outside gene matches: 9. The CDR3 sequence: CSARARTGTYYEQYF. DNA of the CDR3: TGCAGTGCTAGAGCAAGGACAGGTACTTACTACGAGCAGTACTTC.

This clonotype was counted a single time. J is TRBJ1-2 and V is TRBV7-9, with a tentative D call TRBD1 (5 bases). CDR1 and CDR2 (germline): SEHNR, FQNEAQ (reference sequence). This CDR3 spans 15 amino acids. Trimming pared 8 bases from V and 4 bases from J, leaving 20 bases between. The CDR3, as DNA: TGTGCCAGCTCCTCGGGTTCGGGGGTCGGCTATGGCTACACCTTC. Protein: CASSSGSGVGYGYTF.

The CDR3 loop is CSGRGDKAGETQYF. The CDR3 coding sequence is TGCAGCGGGCGAGGGGATAAGGCGGGAGAGACCCAGTACTTC. V and J are TRBV29-1 and TRBJ2-5, with D perhaps TRBD1 or TRBD2 (5 bases each). V was trimmed by 7 bases and J by 4 bases, leaving 19 bases between them. The CDR3 totals 14 residues. Germline V gene data show CDR1 as SQVTM and CDR2 as ANQGSEA.

The V and J genes are TRBV10-3 and TRBJ1-1; TRBD1 agrees at 8 bases. The CDR3 runs to 14 residues. CDR1 and CDR2 from the germline V gene are ENHRY and SYGVKD. V lost 5 bases and J lost 3; bases outside the gene matches: 5. CDR3 residues: CAISPTGVDTEAFF. CDR3 in DNA: TGTGCCATCAGTCCGACAGGGGTCGACACTGAAGCTTTCTTT.

The chain joins TRBV2 to TRBJ2-3; 8 nucleotides align to TRBD2. V dropped 10 bases and J dropped 3; count of bases not matched to a gene: 12. Per germline, CDR1 SNHLY and CDR2 FYNNEI. This CDR3 comprises 15 residues. The DNA of the CDR3 is TGTGCCACCCAGCCCCGACTAGCGTTAACAGATACGCAGTATTTT. It specifies CATQPRLALTDTQYF.

A remark on this clonotype: In this CDR3 the conserved last residue, phenylalanine or tryptophan, is missing, so a read error is likely. The CDR3 coding sequence is TGCGCCAGCAGCTTGCAACTCATTTACAATGAGCAGTTCTCC. This gives the protein CASSLQLIYNEQFS. The V gene is TRBV5-1, the J gene TRBJ2-1; D is ambiguous. CDR1 is SGHRS, CDR2 YFSETQ, per germline. V shed 1 base and J shed 4 bases, with 9 bases lying between them. The CDR3 is 14 residues long.

This clonotype showed up just a few times. J is TRBJ2-1 and V is TRBV4-2; TRBD1 matches 7 bases. The CDR3 consists of 15 residues. Germline V gene data show CDR1 as LGHNA and CDR2 as YNFKEQ. The V gene end was trimmed by 1 base and the J gene end by 8 bases; junction bases not matched to a gene: 8. CDR3 region: CASSQGGQGEYEQFF. The CDR3 DNA reads TGTGCCAGCAGCCAAGGGGGTCAGGGGGAGTATGAGCAGTTCTTC.

In its sample, this clonotype was seen a few times. A junction boundary mismatches the germline segment, possibly from a read error. CDR3 loop: CASRRDSSSEQYF. For the CDR3, the DNA is TGCGCCAGCAGAAGGGACAGCTCCTCCGAGCAGTACTTC. The rearrangement uses TRBV10-1 and TRBJ2-4; 7 bases are a match to TRBD1. The J call may be incorrect, as the DNA end agrees better with TRBJ2-7. The germline V gene has CDR1 WNHNN and CDR2 SYGVQD (reference sequence). The CDR3 sequence is 13 residues long.

This clonotype was seen at least ten times. The rearrangement joins TRBV20-1 to TRBJ2-3; 10 nucleotides line up with TRBD2. J gave up 9 bases and V 3 bases, and 18 bases lay outside the gene matches. Per the germline V gene, CDR1 is DFQATT and CDR2 is SNEGSKA (reference sequence). The CDR3 runs 17 residues. DNA of the CDR3: TGCAGTGCTAGCCTAGTGAGCGGAGCGGGAGGGCCGGAGACGCAGTATTTT. This gives the protein CSASLVSGAGGPETQYF.

The V and J genes are TRBV2 and TRBJ2-3; 9 nucleotides match TRBD2. The V and J ends lost 4 bases and 5 bases, in that order; junction bases with no gene match: 4. Germline V gives CDR1 SNHLY, CDR2 FYNNEI. The CDR3 is made up of 14 amino acids. The DNA for the CDR3 is TGTGCCAGCAGTGGTCTAGCGGGGCAAGATACGCAGTATTTT. Residues: CASSGLAGQDTQYF.

The CDR3: CASKYNEKLFF. The CDR3 nucleotides are TGTGCCAGCAAGTATAATGAAAAACTGTTTTTT. V and J are TRBV2 and TRBJ1-4; D is ambiguous. Germline V CDR1 and CDR2: SNHLY, FYNNEI. This CDR3 comprises 11 residues. Trimming cost V 7 bases and J 4 bases, with 4 bases left between them.

The chain employs TRBV5-1 and TRBJ2-1, with 12 bases that match TRBD1. The J call may be mistaken, given a closer DNA end match to TRBJ2-7. The germline gives CDR1 SGHRS, CDR2 YFSETQ. CDR3 length equals 15 residues. CDR3 residues: CASSWGQGAYNEQYF. CDR3 nucleotides: TGCGCCAGCAGCTGGGGACAGGGGGCCTACAATGAGCAGTACTTC.

The chain employs TRBV7-8 and TRBJ2-3; D may be TRBD1 or TRBD2 (5 bases each). Germline V gene sequence: CDR1 SGHVS, CDR2 FQNEAQ. V dropped 2 bases and J dropped 6 bases, with 18 bases sitting between them. The CDR3 contains 16 residues. The CDR3 reads CASSLRDASPSDTQYF. DNA for the CDR3: TGTGCCAGCAGCTTAAGGGACGCATCCCCCAGTGATACGCAGTATTTT.

V and J are TRBV7-9 and TRBJ2-3, with 7 bases aligning to TRBD2. With V trimmed by 3 bases and J by 4 bases, 4 bases remained unmatched. CDR1 and CDR2 from the germline V gene are SEHNR and FQNEAQ (reference sequence). The CDR3 consists of 14 residues. The DNA of the CDR3 is TGTGCCAGCAGCTTGGGAGGGCCCGCAGATACGCAGTATTTT. Its protein is CASSLGGPADTQYF.

This clonotype was detected only a few times. The chain uses TRBV12-5 and TRBJ2-1; D might be TRBD1 or TRBD2, each matching 5 bases. Per the germline V gene, CDR1 is LGHNT and CDR2 is FRNRAP. Between the trimmed V and J ends, which lost 5 bases and 0 bases, there was a span of 20 bases. The CDR3 extends over 18 amino acids. The CDR3: CASGTGRKDYGSYNEQFF. The CDR3 DNA sequence: TGTGCTAGTGGTACGGGACGGAAAGACTACGGCTCCTACAATGAGCAGTTCTTC.

This clonotype has more than one count but fewer than ten. The gene calls are TRBV2 and TRBJ2-2; 13 bases line up with TRBD2. After removal of 6 bases from V and 5 bases from J, the junction contained 6 bases not matched to a gene. The CDR3 runs to 16 residues. CDR1 SNHLY and CDR2 FYNNEI come from the germline V gene. DNA for the CDR3: TGTGCCAGCAGGCGGACTAGCGGGAGTTTAACCGGGGAGCTGTTTTTT. Translating it yields CASRRTSGSLTGELFF.

This clonotype was observed a handful of times. The genes are TRBV20-1 and TRBJ2-3, with TRBD1 as a possible D gene (6 bases). Germline V lookup: CDR1 DFQATT, CDR2 SNEGSKA (reference sequence). The CDR3 is 15 amino acids. Trimming pared 6 bases from V and 2 bases from J, leaving 18 bases between. This chain's CDR3 is CSAQTAGQNTDTQYF. DNA of the CDR3: TGCAGTGCCCAGACAGCCGGACAGAACACAGATACGCAGTATTTT.

This clonotype was detected once. J is TRBJ2-1 and V is TRBV7-2; the D is unclear. CDR1 and CDR2 from the germline V gene are SGHTA and FQGNSA. The CDR3 runs to 14 residues. Trimming pared 5 bases from V and 6 bases from J, leaving 14 bases between. Here the CDR3 DNA reads TGTGCCAGCAGCCCGGATGTTAGTCTCAATGAGCAGTTCTTC. Translated: CASSPDVSLNEQFF.